These T cell receptor beta chains were read from a single sample in a study of radiotherapy plus CTLA-4 blockade in lung cancer. Here immunoSEQ multiplex PCR was the method, and the copy in TCRdb shows in-frame clones only, minus some. Of about 100,000 clones in the sample, 83% were seen once. This specimen consisted of peripheral blood, obtained from a patient treated with radiotherapy plus ipilimumab. The source is a human donor with non-small cell lung cancer who had stable disease on radiotherapy plus ipilimumab. CDR3s leave out the opening cysteine and the closing phenylalanine or tryptophan.

>TRBV21-1|TRBJ2-3
ASIPQRIATDTQY
>TRBV30|TRBJ2-7
AWNSYREHYEQY
>TRBV6-6|TRBJ1-2
ASSASEDYGYT
>TRBV6-5|TRBJ1-2
ASRQPAQPLRGYT
>TRBV9|TRBJ1-3
ASSAAGVGNTIY
>TRBV6-4|TRBJ2-3
ASSFRRTDTQY
>TRBV6-4|TRBJ2-3
ASSDAGGTDTQY
>TRBV6-5|TRBJ2-7
ASSYRPQGPYEQY
>TRBV21-1|TRBJ1-2
ASSKARFNYGYT
>TRBV6-4|TRBJ2-2
ASSGARGSGELF
>TRBV10-2|TRBJ2-7
ASSERTSGAFYEQY
>TRBV30|TRBJ1-2
AWNGYT
>TRBV11-2|-
ASSLDYEQY
>TRBV9|TRBJ1-2
ASRAGGRGANYGYT
>TRBV7-3|TRBJ1-1
ASSLAGGRTEAF
>TRBV5-1|TRBJ2-3
ASSLETSGTNTQY
>TRBV25-1|TRBJ1-4
ASKGGGGFNEKLF
>TRBV28|TRBJ1-2
ASIQGANYGYT
>TRBV15|TRBJ1-1
ATSRAIEGAEGEAF
>TRBV19|TRBJ2-1
ASSSGLAGGYEQF
>TRBV6-6|TRBJ2-2
ASSYPGQGGTGELF
>TRBV6-5|TRBJ2-2
ASSYSAGLPGELF
>TRBV28|TRBJ1-2
ASSLEGRQGTYGYT
>TRBV28|TRBJ1-1
ASMTSLGTEAF
>TRBV29-1|TRBJ1-4
SATSKEKLF
>TRBV6-1|TRBJ1-2
ASRPREKGYGYT
>TRBV5-1|TRBJ1-5
ASRSEPGSNQPQH
>TRBV29-1|TRBJ2-1
SVEGATRIPYNEQF
>TRBV28|TRBJ2-5
ASGTARYQETQY